This T cell receptor beta chain was identified during a study of blood T cell repertoires in COVID-19. Study background: PBMCs, B-cell-depleted T cells, or T cells provided the cDNA or gDNA that made up the material.

This clone was seen a few times. Clones were read by immunoSEQ multiplex PCR, and TCRdb kept only the in-frame ones, dropping some. Of 140,000 to 150,000 clones listed, roughly 75% are singletons. The study drew participants aged 18 to 89 years from some 25 US areas. Participants had their cohort set by participant-reported clinical history. Before being deemed recovered, Cohort 3 donors had two negative PCRs, clearance, or symptom resolution. Germline V gene lookup returns CDR1 MDHEN and CDR2 SYDVKM. The CDR3 contains 15 residues. V dropped 6 bases and J dropped 7; count of bases not matched to a gene: 7.

Sample: PBMCs or T cells enriched from blood (not recorded which). This receptor was taken from a woman between 50 and 59 years old who had recovered from COVID-19. The J gene is TRBJ1-6, the V gene TRBV28; TRBD1 aligns across 9 bases. The CDR3 nucleotides read TGTGCCAGCAGATACCCCACAGGGGGCAATTCACCCCTCCACTTT. Its translation is CASRYPTGGNSPLHF.